In this sample, the clone carrying this T cell receptor (beta chain) turned up many times. Its antigen is not known. The CDR3 has 15 amino acids. Germline-derived CDR1 and CDR2 are SGHNT and YENEEA. The junction had 9 bases not matched to a gene; V was cut back by 5 bases and J by 2 bases. These data originate in a study of Graves' ophthalmopathy and Graves' hyperthyroidism. Scientists amplified the TCR beta CDR3 regions from RNA transcripts. Following a first-round RT-PCR that used HTBI primers, a second-round multiplex PCR was carried out. TCRdb passed the multiplex PCR reads through MiXCR, listing each CDR3 protein once. The repertoire holds a few hundred thousand distinct CDR3 sequences, with about 16% as singletons. Study-wide points: Using 13 signatures, a model distinguished ophthalmopathy from stable hyperthyroidism, reaching around 86% sensitivity and about 81% specificity.

The sequencing sample was made of peripheral blood. V usage is TRBV11-3 and J usage is TRBJ2-7; 7 bases are shared with TRBD1. This TCR was recovered from a woman aged 18-29 years with stable Graves' hyperthyroidism. CDR3 sequence: CASSASPGQTYEQYF. The CDR3 DNA reads as TGTGCCAGCAGCGCCAGCCCGGGACAGACCTACGAGCAGTACTTC.